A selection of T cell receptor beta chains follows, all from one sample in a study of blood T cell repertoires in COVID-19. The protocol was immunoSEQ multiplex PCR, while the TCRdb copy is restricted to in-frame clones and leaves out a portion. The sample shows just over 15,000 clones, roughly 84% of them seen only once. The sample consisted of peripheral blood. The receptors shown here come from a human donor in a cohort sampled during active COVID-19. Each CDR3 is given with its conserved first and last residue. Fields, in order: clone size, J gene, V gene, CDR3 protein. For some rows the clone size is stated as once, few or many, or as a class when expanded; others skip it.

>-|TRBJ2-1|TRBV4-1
CASSRPGQGANEQFF
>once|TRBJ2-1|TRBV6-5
CASSYSQGRYNEQFF
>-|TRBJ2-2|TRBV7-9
CASSLAPGTGNTGELFF
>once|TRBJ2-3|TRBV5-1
CASRDGSGSTDTQYF
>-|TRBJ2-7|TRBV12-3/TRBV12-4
CASSLDRGPFQYF
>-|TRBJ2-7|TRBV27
CASSPGALSYYEQYF
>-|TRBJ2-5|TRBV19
CASSTPGAPLETQYF
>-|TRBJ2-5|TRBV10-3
CAISDNRGQETQYF
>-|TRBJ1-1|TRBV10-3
CAISGSAGQGKTEAFF
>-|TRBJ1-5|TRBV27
CASSFSGLGPQHF
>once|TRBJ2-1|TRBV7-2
CASSLAQWQVRPNEQFF
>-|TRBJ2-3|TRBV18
CASSLYASGTGTDTQYF
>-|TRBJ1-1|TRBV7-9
CASEGDTEAFF
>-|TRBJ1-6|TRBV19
CASSVQGSYNSPLHF
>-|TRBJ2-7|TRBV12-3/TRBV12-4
CASSLGDRGRYF
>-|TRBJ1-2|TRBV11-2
CASSSGQGAFGYTF
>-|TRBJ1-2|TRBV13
CASSSPTGTGTDGYTF
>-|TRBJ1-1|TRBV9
CASSVDRNTEAFF
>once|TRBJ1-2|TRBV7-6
CASSLARVGMGSWINYGYTF
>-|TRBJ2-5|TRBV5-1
CASSPGTFQETQYF
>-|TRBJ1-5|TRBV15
CATSPRQSNQPQHF
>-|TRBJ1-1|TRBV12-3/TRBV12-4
CASRGDSEAFF
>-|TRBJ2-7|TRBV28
CASSFLSSYEQYF
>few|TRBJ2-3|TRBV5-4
CASSLRLAGGTDTQYF
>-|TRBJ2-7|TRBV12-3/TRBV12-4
CASSLGGAVEQYF
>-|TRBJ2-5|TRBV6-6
CASSYSDRAETQYF
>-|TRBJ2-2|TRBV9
CASSAPSGGSNTGELFF
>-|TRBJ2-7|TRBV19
CASSILAGTYEQYF
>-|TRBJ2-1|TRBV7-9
CASSLSRTSSSYNEQFF
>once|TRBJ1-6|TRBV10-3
CAISADRVNSPLHF
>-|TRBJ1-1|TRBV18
CASSRGTENTEAFF
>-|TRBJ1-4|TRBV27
CASRLGQATNEKLFF
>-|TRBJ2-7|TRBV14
CASSHVLFSYEQYF
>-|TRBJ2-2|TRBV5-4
CASRRAYTGELFF
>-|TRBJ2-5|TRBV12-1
CASSFERGEDQETQYF
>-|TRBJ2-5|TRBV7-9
CASSLVQYQETQYF
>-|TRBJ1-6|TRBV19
CATAGTGGATPLHF
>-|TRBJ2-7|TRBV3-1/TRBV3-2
CASSQDLGQGTYEQYF
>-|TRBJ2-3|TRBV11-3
CASSPRDRRSTDTQYF
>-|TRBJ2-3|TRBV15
CATSSYTDTQYF
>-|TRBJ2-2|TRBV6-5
CASSSLGSANTGELFF
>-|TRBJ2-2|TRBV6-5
CAGSSGKETGELFF
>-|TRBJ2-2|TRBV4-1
CASSQDIGAGELFF
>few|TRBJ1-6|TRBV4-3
CASSQDINSPLHF
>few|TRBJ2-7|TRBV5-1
CASSFWTGTTYEQYF
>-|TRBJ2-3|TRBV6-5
CASSTGGFYPDTQYF
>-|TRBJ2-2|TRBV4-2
CASSQDPSGGLNTGELFF
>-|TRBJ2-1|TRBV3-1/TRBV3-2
CASRLLSGEQFF
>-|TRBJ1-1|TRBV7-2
CASSYQGNTEAFF
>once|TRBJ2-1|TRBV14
CASSQEFRQMHNEQFF
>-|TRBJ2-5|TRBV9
CASSVGLAGIETQYF
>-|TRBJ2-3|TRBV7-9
CASVPGTGSTDTQYF
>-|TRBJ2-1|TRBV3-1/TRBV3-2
CASSQARRVLF
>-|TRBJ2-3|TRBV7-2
CASSYGLASTDTQYF
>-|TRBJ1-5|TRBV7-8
CASSFLGREGQPQHF